Described below is a single T cell receptor beta chain sequence and its context. Its specificity is unknown. The sample is drawn from a study of cytomegalovirus exposure and HLA in healthy donors. Whereas donors were nominally healthy upon sampling, unrecorded immune exposures were probable. PCR involved 60 Vbeta and 13 Jbeta primers. Sequencing used immunoSEQ multiplex PCR; TCRdb keeps in-frame clones, though not all of them. The sample records hundreds of thousands of clones, about 85% being singletons. Study-wide results and caveats: It was assumed in the presence/absence analyses that sequencing depth was roughly uniform across donors.

CDR1 and CDR2 from the germline V gene are SGHDT and YYEEEE. Trimming at V came to 0 bases and at J to 4 bases, leaving 11 bases not matched to a gene. The CDR3 extends over 18 amino acids. The gene calls are TRBV5-6 and TRBJ1-5; 9 nucleotides align to TRBD1. The material sequenced was PBMCs. The sequence came from a girl aged 2 to 9 in good health and CMV-seronegative. The DNA for the CDR3 is TGTGCCAGCAGCTTGGGGAGGGGGACAGGGTCTAGGAATCAGCCCCAGCATTTT. Amino acid sequence: CASSLGRGTGSRNQPQHF.